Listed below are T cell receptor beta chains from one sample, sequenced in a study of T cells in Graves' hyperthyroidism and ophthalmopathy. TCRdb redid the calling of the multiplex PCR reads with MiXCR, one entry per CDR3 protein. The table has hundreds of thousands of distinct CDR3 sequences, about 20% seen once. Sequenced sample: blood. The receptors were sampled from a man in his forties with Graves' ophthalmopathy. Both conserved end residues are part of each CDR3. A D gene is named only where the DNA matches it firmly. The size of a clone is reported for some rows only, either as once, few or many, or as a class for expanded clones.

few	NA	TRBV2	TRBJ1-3	CASVRTDPGNTIYF	TGTGCCAGCGTGAGAACTGACCCGGGAAACACCATATATTTT
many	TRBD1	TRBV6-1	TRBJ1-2	CASSTGQGNGYTF	TGTGCCAGCAGTACGGGACAGGGTAATGGCTACACCTTC
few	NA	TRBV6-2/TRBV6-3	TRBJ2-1	CASSSQGTEQFF	TGTGCCAGCAGTTCTCAGGGTACTGAGCAGTTCTTC
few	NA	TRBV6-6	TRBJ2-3	CASSYLGTDTQYF	TGTGCCAGCAGTTACCTGGGCACAGATACGCAGTATTTT
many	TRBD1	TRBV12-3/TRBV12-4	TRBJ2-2	CASSFSDRGQSGGELFF	TGTGCCAGCAGTTTCTCCGACAGGGGGCAGAGCGGCGGGGAGCTGTTTTTT
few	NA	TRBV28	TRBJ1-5	CASTTEWGKQPQHF	TGTGCCAGCACTACCGAATGGGGGAAACAGCCCCAGCATTTT
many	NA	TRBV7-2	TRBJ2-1	CASRRQNNEQFF	TGTGCCAGCAGGAGGCAAAACAATGAGCAGTTCTTC
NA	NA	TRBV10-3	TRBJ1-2	CAISENGAYGYTF	TGTGCCATCAGTGAAAATGGGGCCTATGGCTACACCTTC
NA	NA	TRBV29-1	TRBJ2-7	CSVNGDGRTYEQYF	TGCAGCGTCAATGGGGACGGGCGTACCTACGAGCAGTACTTC
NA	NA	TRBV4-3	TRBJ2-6	CASSQESSGANVLTF	TGCGCCAGCAGCCAAGAAAGCTCTGGGGCCAACGTCCTGACTTTC
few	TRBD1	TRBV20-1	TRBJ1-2	CSAQRQGYGYTF	TGCAGTGCCCAAAGACAGGGCTATGGCTACACCTTC
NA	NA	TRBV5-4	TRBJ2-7	CASSWAGGEQYF	TGTGCCAGCAGCTGGGCGGGTGGCGAGCAGTACTTC
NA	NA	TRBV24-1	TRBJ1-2	CATSDKGQSPLNGYTF	TGTGCCACCAGTGATAAGGGGCAATCCCCCTTGAATGGCTACACCTTC
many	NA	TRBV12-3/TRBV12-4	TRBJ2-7	CASSLILAARWLEQYF	TGTGCCAGCAGTTTAATTTTGGCGGCTCGTTGGCTGGAGCAGTACTTC
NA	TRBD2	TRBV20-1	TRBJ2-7	CSAAGTRSYEQYF	TGCAGTGCAGCCGGGACTAGGAGCTACGAGCAGTACTTC
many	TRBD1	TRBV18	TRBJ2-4	CASSPPIGTGRNIQYF	TGTGCCAGCTCACCACCGATCGGGACAGGGAGGAACATTCAGTACTTC
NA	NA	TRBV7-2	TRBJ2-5	CASSPTSIRETQYF	TGTGCCAGCAGCCCTACCAGCATACGAGAGACCCAGTACTTC
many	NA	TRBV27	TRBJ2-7	CASSQSGLQLSYEQYF	TGTGCCAGCAGCCAATCAGGACTGCAACTCTCCTACGAGCAGTACTTC
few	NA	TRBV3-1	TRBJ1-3	CASSQGFGNTIYF	TGTGCCAGCAGCCAAGGTTTCGGAAACACCATATATTTT
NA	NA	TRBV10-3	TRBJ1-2	CAISEGDFRANYGYTF	TGTGCCATCAGTGAGGGGGACTTCAGGGCTAACTATGGCTACACCTTC
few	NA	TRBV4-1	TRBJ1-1	CASSQEGSAFF	TGCGCCAGCAGCCAAGAAGGCTCGGCTTTCTTT
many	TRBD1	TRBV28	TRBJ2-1	CASNYRGLWFNEQFF	TGTGCCAGCAACTACAGGGGGTTATGGTTCAATGAGCAGTTCTTC
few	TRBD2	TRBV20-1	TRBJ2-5	CSAREGGPGETQYF	TGCAGTGCTAGAGAGGGAGGGCCCGGAGAGACCCAGTACTTC
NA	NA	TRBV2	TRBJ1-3	CASSEWGYGGNTIYF	TGTGCCAGCAGTGAATGGGGATATGGTGGAAACACCATATATTTT
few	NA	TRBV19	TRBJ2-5	CATGVGETQYF	TGTGCCACCGGGGTCGGGGAGACCCAGTACTTC
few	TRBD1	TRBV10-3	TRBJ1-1	CAIRTGPSANTEAFF	TGTGCCATTCGGACAGGGCCCTCCGCGAACACTGAAGCTTTCTTT
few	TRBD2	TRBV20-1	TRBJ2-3	CSASGQGLASGGTDTQYF	TGCAGTGCTAGTGGGCAGGGACTAGCGTCCGGGGGCACAGATACGCAGTATTTT
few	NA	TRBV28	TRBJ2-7	CASNQGEEEDEQYF	TGTGCCAGCAACCAGGGAGAGGAAGAGGACGAGCAGTACTTC
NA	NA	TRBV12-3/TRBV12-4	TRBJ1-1	CASSFEVGSNTEASF	TGTGCCAGCAGTTTTGAGGTGGGATCGAACACTGAAGCTTCCTTT
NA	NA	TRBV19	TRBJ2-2	CASSIGGWGTGELFF	TGTGCCAGTAGTATCGGGGGCTGGGGCACCGGGGAGCTGTTTTTT
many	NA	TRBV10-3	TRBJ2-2	CAIEVRGNTGELFF	TGTGCCATCGAGGTCCGGGGAAACACCGGGGAGCTGTTTTTT
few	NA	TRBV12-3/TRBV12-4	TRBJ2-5	CASSQGTHKQETQYF	TGTGCCAGCAGTCAGGGGACACACAAACAAGAGACCCAGTACTTC
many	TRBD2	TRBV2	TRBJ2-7	CASSENSAASGSSEQYF	TGTGCCAGCAGTGAAAACTCCGCGGCTAGCGGGAGCTCGGAGCAGTACTTC
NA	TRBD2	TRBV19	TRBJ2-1	CASSIGSGRDEQFF	TGTGCCAGTAGTATAGGGAGCGGGAGAGATGAGCAGTTCTTC
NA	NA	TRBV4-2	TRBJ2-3	CASSQGEGGGQYF	TGTGCCAGCAGCCAAGGCGAGGGGGGGGGGCAGTATTTT
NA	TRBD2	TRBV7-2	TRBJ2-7	CASSPGLARYEQYF	TGTGCCAGCAGCCCGGGACTAGCGAGGTACGAGCAGTACTTC
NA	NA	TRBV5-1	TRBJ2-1	CASSRAEGASNEQFF	TGCGCCAGCAGCCGAGCGGAGGGGGCCTCCAATGAGCAGTTCTTC
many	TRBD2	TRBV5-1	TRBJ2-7	CASNPWRGETDEQYF	TGCGCCAGCAACCCTTGGCGGGGGGAAACCGACGAGCAGTACTTC
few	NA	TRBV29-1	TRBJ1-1	CSAPKFPTGNTEAFF	TGCAGCGCCCCTAAATTTCCGACAGGGAACACTGAAGCTTTCTTT
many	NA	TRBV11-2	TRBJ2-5	CASSFRGGKETQYF	TGTGCCAGCAGCTTTCGGGGCGGTAAGGAGACCCAGTACTTC
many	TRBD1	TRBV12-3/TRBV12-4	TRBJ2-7	CASSRGSSYEQYF	TGTGCCAGCAGCAGGGGGAGCTCCTACGAGCAGTACTTC
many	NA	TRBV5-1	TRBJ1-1	CASRPASNGGTEAFF	TGCGCCAGCAGACCCGCCAGCAACGGGGGCACTGAAGCTTTCTTT
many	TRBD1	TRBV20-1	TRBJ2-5	CRRNTGTGNKTQYF	TGCAGAAGAAATACCGGGACAGGGAATAAGACCCAGTACTTC
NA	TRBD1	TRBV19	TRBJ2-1	CASSEGTGQYNEQFF	TGTGCCAGTAGTGAGGGCACGGGACAGTACAATGAGCAGTTCTTC
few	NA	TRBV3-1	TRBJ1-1	CASSQGGRGDGEAFF	TGTGCCAGCAGCCAAGGAGGTAGGGGCGACGGTGAAGCTTTCTTT
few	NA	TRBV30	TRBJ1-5	CAWSMGSNQPQHF	TGTGCCTGGAGTATGGGTAGCAATCAGCCCCAGCATTTT
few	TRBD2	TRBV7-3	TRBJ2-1	CASSVSGLAGGEQFF	TGTGCCAGCAGCGTATCGGGACTAGCGGGAGGGGAGCAGTTCTTC
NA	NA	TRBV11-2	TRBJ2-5	CASSLDRGSRDDF	TGTGCCAGCAGCTTAGACCGCGGGTCCAGGGATGACTTC
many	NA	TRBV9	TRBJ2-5	CASSVGLEGETQYF	TGTGCCAGCAGCGTAGGACTAGAGGGCGAGACCCAGTACTTC
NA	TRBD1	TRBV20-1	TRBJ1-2	CSARTGGPSTRCTF	TGCAGTGCTCGTACAGGGGGCCCCAGCACTCGTTGCACCTTC